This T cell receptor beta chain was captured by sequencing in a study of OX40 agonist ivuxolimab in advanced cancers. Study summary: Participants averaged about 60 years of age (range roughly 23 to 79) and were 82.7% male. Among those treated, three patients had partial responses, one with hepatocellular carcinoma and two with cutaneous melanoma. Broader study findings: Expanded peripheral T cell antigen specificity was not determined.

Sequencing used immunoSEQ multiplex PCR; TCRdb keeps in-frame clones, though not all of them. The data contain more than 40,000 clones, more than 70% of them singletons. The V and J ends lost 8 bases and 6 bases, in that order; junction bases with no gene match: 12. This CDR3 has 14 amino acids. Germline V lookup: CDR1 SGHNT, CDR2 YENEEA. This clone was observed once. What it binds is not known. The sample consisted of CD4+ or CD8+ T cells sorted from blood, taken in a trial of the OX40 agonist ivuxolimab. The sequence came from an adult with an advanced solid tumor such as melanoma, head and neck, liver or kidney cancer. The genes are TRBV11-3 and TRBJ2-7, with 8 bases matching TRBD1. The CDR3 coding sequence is TGTGCCAGCGCCAACGGACAGGGTGGGGGCGAGCAGTACTTC. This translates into CASANGQGGGEQYF.